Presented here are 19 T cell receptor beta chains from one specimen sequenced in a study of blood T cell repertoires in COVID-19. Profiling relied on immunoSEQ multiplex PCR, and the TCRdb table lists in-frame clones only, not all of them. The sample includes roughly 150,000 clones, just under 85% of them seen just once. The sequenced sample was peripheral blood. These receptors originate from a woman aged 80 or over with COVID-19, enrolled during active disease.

The CDR3 bases are TGCAGTGCTAGTCCCACAGGGGGTACGGATTCACCCCTCCACTTT. It codes for CSASPTGGTDSPLHF. The chain joins TRBV20-1 to TRBJ1-6, with 8 bases aligning to TRBD1. The germline CDR1 and CDR2 sequences are DFQATT and SNEGSKA (reference sequence). The CDR3 is 15 residues long. V was clipped by 3 bases and J by 8 bases; unmatched bases: 9.

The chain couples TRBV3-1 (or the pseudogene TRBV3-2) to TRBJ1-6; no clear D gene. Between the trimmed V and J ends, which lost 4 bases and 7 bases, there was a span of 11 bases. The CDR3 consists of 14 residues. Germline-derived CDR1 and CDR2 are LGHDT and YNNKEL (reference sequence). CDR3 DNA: TGTGCCAGCAGCCTGGGCGCGGGGAATTCACCCCTCCACTTT. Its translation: CASSLGAGNSPLHF.

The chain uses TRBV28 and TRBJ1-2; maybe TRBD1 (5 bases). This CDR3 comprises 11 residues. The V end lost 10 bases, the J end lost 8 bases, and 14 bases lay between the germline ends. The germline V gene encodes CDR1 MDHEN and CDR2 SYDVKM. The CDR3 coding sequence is TGTGCCACGGGACGGGGGAAGGGCTACACCTTC. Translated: CATGRGKGYTF.

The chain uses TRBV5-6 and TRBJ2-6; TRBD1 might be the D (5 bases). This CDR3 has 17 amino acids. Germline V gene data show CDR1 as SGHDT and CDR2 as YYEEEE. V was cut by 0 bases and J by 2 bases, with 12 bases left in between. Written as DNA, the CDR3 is TGTGCCAGCAGCTTGGGCGGACAATGGGCTGGGGCCAACGTCCTGACTTTC. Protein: CASSLGGQWAGANVLTF.

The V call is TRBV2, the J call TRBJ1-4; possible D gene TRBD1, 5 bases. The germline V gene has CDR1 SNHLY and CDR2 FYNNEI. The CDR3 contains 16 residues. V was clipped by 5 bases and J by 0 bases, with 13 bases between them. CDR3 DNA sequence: TGTGCCAGCAGTCCTGACAGCCTTGCAACTAATGAAAAACTGTTTTTT. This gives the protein CASSPDSLATNEKLFF.

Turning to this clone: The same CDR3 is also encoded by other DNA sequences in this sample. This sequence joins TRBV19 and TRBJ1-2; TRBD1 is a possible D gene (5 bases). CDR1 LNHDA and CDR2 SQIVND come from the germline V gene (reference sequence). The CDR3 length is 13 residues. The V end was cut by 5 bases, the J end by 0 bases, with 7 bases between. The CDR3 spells CASSQGTNYGYTF. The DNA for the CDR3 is TGTGCCAGTAGTCAGGGAACTAACTATGGCTACACCTTC.

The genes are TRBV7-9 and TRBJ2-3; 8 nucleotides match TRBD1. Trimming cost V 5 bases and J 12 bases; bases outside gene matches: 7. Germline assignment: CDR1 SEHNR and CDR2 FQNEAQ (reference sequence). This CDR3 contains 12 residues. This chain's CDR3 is CASSVGTGRQYF. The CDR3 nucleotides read TGTGCCAGCAGCGTGGGGACAGGTCGTCAGTATTTT.

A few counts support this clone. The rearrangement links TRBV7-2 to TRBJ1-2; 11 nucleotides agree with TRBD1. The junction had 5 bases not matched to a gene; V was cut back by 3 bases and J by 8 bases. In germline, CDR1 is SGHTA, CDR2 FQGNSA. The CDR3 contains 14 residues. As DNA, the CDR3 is TGTGCCAGCAGCTTCGGAGGGACAGGGGGAGGCTACACCTTC. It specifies CASSFGGTGGGYTF.

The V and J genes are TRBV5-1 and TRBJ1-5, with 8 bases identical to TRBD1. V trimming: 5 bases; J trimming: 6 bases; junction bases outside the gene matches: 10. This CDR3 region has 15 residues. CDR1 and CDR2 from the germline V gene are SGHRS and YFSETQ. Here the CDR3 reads CASREGTGEAQPQHF. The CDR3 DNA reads TGCGCCAGCAGGGAGGGGACAGGCGAGGCTCAGCCCCAGCATTTT.

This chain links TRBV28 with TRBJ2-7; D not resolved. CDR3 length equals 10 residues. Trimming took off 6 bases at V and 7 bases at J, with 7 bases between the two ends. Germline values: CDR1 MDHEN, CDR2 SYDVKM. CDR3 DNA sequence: TGTGCCAGCAGGTCGGTGGAGCAGTACTTC. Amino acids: CASRSVEQYF.

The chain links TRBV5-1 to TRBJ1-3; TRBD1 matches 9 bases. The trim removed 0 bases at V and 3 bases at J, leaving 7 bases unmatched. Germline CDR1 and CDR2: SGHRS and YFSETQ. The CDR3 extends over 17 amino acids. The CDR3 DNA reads TGCGCCAGCAGCTTGGCCGGGACAGGGCTAAGTGGAAACACCATATATTTT. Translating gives CASSLAGTGLSGNTIYF.

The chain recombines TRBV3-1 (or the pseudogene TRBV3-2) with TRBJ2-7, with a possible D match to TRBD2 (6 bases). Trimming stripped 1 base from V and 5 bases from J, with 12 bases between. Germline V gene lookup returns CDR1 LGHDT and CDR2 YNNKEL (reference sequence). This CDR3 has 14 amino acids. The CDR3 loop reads CASSQGLVNNEQYF. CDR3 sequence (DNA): TGTGCCAGCAGCCAAGGACTAGTGAACAACGAGCAGTACTTC.

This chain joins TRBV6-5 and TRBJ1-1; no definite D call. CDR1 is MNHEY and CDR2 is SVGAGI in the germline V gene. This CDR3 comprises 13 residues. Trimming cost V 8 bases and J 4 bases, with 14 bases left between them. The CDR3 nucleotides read TGTGCCAGCTCCGAATCGGGGAGCACTGAAGCTTTCTTT. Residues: CASSESGSTEAFF.

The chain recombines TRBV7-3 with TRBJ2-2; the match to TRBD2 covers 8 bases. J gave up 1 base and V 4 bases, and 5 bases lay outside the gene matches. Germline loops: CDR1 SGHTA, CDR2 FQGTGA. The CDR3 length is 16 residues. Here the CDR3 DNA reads TGTGCCAGCAGCTCCACTAGCGGTTTGAACACCGGGGAGCTGTTTTTT. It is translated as CASSSTSGLNTGELFF.

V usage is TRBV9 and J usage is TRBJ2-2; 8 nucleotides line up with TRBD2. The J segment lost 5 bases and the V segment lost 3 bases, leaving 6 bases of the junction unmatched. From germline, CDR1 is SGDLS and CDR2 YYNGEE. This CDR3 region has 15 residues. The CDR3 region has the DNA TGTGCCAGCAGCGAGCGGGAGCCGGGGACCGGGGAGCTGTTTTTT. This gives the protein CASSEREPGTGELFF.

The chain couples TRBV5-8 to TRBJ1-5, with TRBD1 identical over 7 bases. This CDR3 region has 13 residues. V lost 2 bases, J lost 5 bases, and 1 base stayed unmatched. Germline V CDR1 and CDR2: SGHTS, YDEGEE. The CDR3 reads CASSFQGDQPQHF. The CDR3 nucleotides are TGTGCCAGCAGCTTCCAGGGGGATCAGCCCCAGCATTTT. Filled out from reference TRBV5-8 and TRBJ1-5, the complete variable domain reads EAGVTQSPTHLIKTRGQQATLRCSPISGHTSVYWYQQALGLGLQFLLWYDEGEERNRGNFPPRFSGRQFPNYSSELNVNALELEDSALYLCASSFQGDQPQHFGDGTRLSIL.

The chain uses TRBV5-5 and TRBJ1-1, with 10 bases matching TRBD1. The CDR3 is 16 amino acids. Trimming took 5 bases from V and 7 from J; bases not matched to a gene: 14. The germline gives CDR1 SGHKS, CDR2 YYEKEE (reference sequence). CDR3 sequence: CASSLSGTGARLEAFF. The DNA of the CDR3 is TGTGCCAGCAGTTTATCCGGGACAGGGGCCCGGCTTGAAGCTTTCTTT.

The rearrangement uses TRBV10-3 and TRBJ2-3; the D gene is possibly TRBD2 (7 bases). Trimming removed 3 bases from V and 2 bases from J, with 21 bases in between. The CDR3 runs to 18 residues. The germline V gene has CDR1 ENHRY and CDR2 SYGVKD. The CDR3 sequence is CAISDLEAAGALTDTQYF. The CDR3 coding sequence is TGTGCCATCAGTGACCTCGAGGCCGCGGGGGCTCTCACAGATACGCAGTATTTT.

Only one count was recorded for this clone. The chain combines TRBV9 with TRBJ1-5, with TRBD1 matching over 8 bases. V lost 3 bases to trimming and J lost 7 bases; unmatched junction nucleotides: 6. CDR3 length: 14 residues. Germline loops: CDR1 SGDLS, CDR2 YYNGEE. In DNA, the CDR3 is TGTGCCAGCAGCGCTGGACAGGGAGGACAGCCCCAGCATTTT. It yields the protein CASSAGQGGQPQHF.